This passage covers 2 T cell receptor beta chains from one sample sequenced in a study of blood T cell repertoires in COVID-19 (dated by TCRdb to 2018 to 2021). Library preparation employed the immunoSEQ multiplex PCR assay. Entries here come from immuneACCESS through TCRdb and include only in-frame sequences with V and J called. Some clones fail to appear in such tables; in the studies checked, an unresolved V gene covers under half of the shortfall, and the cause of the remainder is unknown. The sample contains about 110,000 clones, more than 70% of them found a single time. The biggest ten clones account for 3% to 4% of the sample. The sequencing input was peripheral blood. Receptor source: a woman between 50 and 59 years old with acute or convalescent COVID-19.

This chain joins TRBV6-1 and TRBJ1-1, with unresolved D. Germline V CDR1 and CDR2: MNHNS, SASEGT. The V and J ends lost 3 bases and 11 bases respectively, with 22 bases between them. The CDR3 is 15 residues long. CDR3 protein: CASSDPRELTLAAFF. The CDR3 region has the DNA TGTGCCAGCAGTGATCCTAGGGAGTTAACTCTTGCGGCTTTCTTT.

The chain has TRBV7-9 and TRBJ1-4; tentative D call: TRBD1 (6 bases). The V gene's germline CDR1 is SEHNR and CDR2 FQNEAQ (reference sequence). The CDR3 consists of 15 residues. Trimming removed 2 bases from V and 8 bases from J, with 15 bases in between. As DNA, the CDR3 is TGTGCCAGCAGCTTAAGGGGGTCTGTCCCCGAAAAACTGTTTTTT. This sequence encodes CASSLRGSVPEKLFF.